This TCR beta chain comes out of a study of blood T cell repertoires in COVID-19. For the study at large: The samples span acute and convalescent COVID-19 from the United States, Italy and Spain. The cDNA or gDNA used as material had been derived from T cells, B-cell-depleted T cells, or PBMCs.

Participants came from roughly 24 US areas, aged roughly 18 to 90 years. Clinical history reported by participants formed the basis on which cohorts were assigned. Clones were sequenced by immunoSEQ multiplex PCR, and TCRdb holds only the in-frame ones, with some missing. This repertoire shows 150,000 to 170,000 clones, around four fifths found once; its top ten account for around 7%. Trimming left V 3 bases short and J 0 bases short, with 12 bases between. The CDR3 is made up of 16 amino acids. Germline loops: CDR1 SGHAT, CDR2 FQNNGV. This chain links TRBV11-2 with TRBJ1-3; D not resolved. The clonotype originates from a man aged 50-59 years who had recovered from COVID-19. Sample: PBMCs or T cells enriched from blood (not recorded which). The CDR3 spells CASSFHGSSSGNTIYF. CDR3 sequence (DNA): TGTGCCAGCAGCTTCCACGGGTCGTCCTCTGGAAACACCATATATTTT.